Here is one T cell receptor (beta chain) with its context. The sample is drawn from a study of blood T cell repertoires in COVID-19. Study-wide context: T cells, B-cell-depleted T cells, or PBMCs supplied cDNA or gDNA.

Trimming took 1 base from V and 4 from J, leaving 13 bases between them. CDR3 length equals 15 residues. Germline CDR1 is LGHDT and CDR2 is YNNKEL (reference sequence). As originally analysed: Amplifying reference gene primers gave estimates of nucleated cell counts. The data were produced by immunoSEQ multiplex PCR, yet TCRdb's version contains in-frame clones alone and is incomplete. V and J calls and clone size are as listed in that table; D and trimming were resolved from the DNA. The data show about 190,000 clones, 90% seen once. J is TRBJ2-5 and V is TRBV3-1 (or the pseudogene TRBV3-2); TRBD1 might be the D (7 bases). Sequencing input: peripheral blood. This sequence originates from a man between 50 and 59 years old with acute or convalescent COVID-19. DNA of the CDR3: TGTGCCAGCAGCCAAGGTGGAGGGGGCGCAGAGACCCAGTACTTC. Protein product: CASSQGGGGAETQYF.